This T cell receptor (beta chain) appears in the sequencing data of a study of Ad26.COV2.S vaccination and SARS-CoV-2 variants (TCRdb year 2021). The study in broad terms: Donors in the vaccine arm were drawn from COV1001, a multicentre, randomized, double-blind, placebo-controlled phase I-IIa trial testing Ad26.COV2.S in healthy adults. Ad26.COV2.S was given intramuscularly at 5x10^10 or 1x10^11 viral particles, as a single shot or as two shots 56 days apart. TCRbeta repertoire sequencing served as the tool for gauging how specific and how broad the SARS-CoV-2-reactive T cell receptors were following Ad26.COV2.S vaccination. Trial participants were randomized into five groups of five: low-dose or high-dose Ad26.COV2.S given once or twice, or placebo on both occasions. The TCR-sequenced set comprised roughly 30 samples: approximately 19 Ad26.COV2.S vaccine recipients, 5 placebo recipients and 8 SARS-CoV-2 convalescent individuals. Investigators remained blinded to trial group allocation during experiments and outcome assessment. Overall study outcomes, separate from this receptor: After vaccination, spike-specific CD8+ and CD4+ T cell responses were reported to show substantial breadth. According to the authors, total T cell responses may have been underestimated by the TCR breadth and depth analyses. Spike-specific TCR breadth was higher in Ad26.COV2.S recipients than in placebo recipients (P = 0.0014). The study was not powered to compare responses between vaccine doses or regimens. Comparable non-spike TCR breadth was observed between vaccine and placebo recipients, consistent with only spike being contained in the vaccine.

On this clone: Its specific antigen is unknown. No much larger clone exists at a distance of one base, and base qualities are not known.

This specimen's treatment or condition label, per the study, means: about 20 received Ad26.COV2.S at low or high dose, single or two shots; roughly five received placebo; per-sample allocation not given. Repertoires of vaccine and placebo recipients were sequenced from samples taken on day 63 after the first injection. Between 29 July and 7 August 2020, Cohort 1b enrolled some 25 adults aged 18-55 years at one site in Boston, USA. As a vaccine, Ad26.COV2.S was a replication-incompetent adenovirus type 26 vector that expressed a prefusion-stabilized SARS-CoV-2 spike protein derived from the original Wuhan strain. According to the germline V gene (reference sequence), CDR1 reads MNHEY and CDR2 reads SMNVEV. The CDR3 sequence holds 14 residues, the cysteine and phenylalanine included. Only CDR3 DNA remains: 42 bases, in frame from the first base. Clipping removes 10 bases from V and 7 bases from J, with 12 as the unmatched junction base count.

TCRbeta CDR3 regions were sequenced with the immunoSEQ Assay. After extraction, genomic DNA underwent amplification by bias-controlled multiplex PCR, followed by high-throughput sequencing. Per the source publication's procedure: Collapsing and filtering of sequences were performed to quantify the absolute abundance of each unique TCRbeta CDR3 region. T cell fraction was estimated by normalization of TCRbeta template counts to usable DNA, with usable DNA being measured through amplification of reference genes present in all nucleated cells. Repertoire TCRs were annotated as SARS-CoV-2-specific by exact matching of V gene, CDR3 amino acid sequence and J gene to a known reactive TCR set. MIRA supplied the reference SARS-CoV-2 TCR set, which was filtered for enrichment in COVID-19-positive ImmuneCODE repertoires so that public or cross-reactive TCRs were removed. Drawing on the MIRA antigens, annotated TCRs were analysed further at the level of specific ORF or position within ORF. Breadth was defined as the number of annotated unique rearrangements divided by the total number of unique productive rearrangements, and depth was defined as the summed frequency of the annotated unique rearrangements. Group comparisons of TCR breadth used two-sided Wilcoxon rank-sum tests. Not all clones reach the TCRdb copy of this immuneACCESS table, which keeps in-frame sequences only. Checked studies attribute under half of the gap to unresolved V genes and leave the rest unexplained. The DNA gave D and trimming, while V, J and clone size come from that table. The sample has about 350,000 clones on record, 88% of them singletons. The leading ten clones occupy around 6.4% of the sample.

Specimen: peripheral blood, collected in a trial of Ad26.COV2.S vaccine versus placebo. The clonotype was recovered from a person between 18 and 65 years old who received the Ad26.COV2.S COVID-19 vaccine or a placebo. The chain links TRBV27 with TRBJ2-1, with 8 bases matching TRBD1. The nucleotide sequence reads TGTGCCATCCGGCGGACAGGGTCACCAAATGAGCAGTTCTTC. This translates into CAIRRTGSPNEQFF.